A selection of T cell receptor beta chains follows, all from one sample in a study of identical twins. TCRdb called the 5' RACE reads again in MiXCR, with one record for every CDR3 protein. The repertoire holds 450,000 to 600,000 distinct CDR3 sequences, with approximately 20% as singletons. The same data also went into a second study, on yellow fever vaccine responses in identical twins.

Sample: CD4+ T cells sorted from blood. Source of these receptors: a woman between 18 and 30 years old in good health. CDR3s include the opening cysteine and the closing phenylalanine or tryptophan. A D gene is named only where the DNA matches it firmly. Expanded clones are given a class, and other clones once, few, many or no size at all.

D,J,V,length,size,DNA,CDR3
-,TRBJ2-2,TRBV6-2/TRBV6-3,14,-,TGTGCCAGCAAGAGACAGCTTAACACCGGGGAGCTGTTTTTT,CASKRQLNTGELFF
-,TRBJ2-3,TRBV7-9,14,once,TGTGCCAGCAGCTCAGGGGGGTACACAGATACGCAGTATTTT,CASSSGGYTDTQYF
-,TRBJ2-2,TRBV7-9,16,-,TGTGCCAGCAGCCAACTCCCCTACGGTAACACCGGGGAGCTGTTTTTT,CASSQLPYGNTGELFF
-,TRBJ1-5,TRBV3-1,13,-,TGTGCCAGCAGCCAAATGCAGGGCCAGCCCCAGCATTTT,CASSQMQGQPQHF
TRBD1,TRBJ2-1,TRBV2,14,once,TGTGCCAGCAGTGGGGACAGGGCGGTCGGTGAGCAGTTCTTC,CASSGDRAVGEQFF
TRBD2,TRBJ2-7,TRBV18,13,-,TGTGCCAGCTCACCACCGGGGGGGGGCGAGCAGTACTTC,CASSPPGGGEQYF
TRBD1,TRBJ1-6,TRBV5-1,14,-,TGCGCCAGCAGCGGAGGGACAGTTAATTCACCCCTCCACTTT,CASSGGTVNSPLHF
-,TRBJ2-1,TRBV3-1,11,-,TGTGCCAGCAGCGAAGCCGGTGAGCAGTTCTTC,CASSEAGEQFF
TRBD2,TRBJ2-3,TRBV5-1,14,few,TGCGCCAGCAGCTCTGGACTAGCGGGAGATACGCAGTATTTT,CASSSGLAGDTQYF
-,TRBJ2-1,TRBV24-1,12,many,TGTGCCACCAGTTATAGCTCCAATGAGCAGTTCTTC,CATSYSSNEQFF
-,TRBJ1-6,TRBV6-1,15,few,TGTGCCAGCAGCCTCGTTTGGCTAGCGAATTCACCCCTCCACTTT,CASSLVWLANSPLHF
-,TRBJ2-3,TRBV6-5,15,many,TGTGCCAGCAGTTACTCATCCAGGGTTCTGGATACGCAGTATTTT,CASSYSSRVLDTQYF
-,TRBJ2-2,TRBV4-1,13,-,TGCGCCAGCAGCCAAGAATTAACCGGGGAGCTGTTTTTT,CASSQELTGELFF
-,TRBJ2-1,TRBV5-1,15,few,TGCGCCAGCAGCTTAGGAGGGAGAGGTGCGGATGAGCAGTTCTTC,CASSLGGRGADEQFF
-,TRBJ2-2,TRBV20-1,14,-,TGCAGTGCTAGAGATCTCGGCAACACCGGGGAGCTGTTTTTT,CSARDLGNTGELFF
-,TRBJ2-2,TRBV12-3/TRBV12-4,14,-,TGTGCCAGCAGTTTTCCCATGAACACCGGGGAGCTGTTTTTT,CASSFPMNTGELFF
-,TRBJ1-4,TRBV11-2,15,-,TGTGCCAGCAGCTCCAGGGACCTTGAAAGATCCAAACTGTTTTTT,CASSSRDLERSKLFF
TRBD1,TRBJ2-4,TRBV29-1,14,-,TGCAGCGCCGCCGGGACAGGGGGTAATTACATTCAGTACTTC,CSAAGTGGNYIQYF
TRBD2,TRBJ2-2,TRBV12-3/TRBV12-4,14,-,TGTGCCGGAGCGGGGGCCACGAACACCGGGGAGCTGTTTTTT,CAGAGATNTGELFF
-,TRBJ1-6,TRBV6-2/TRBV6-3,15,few,TGTGCCAGCAGTTGGAGGGGAAATCGGAATTCACCCCTCCACTTT,CASSWRGNRNSPLHF
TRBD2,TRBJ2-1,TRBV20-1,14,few,TGCAGTGTTCGAGGACTAGCCCAGACCAATGAGCAGTTCTTC,CSVRGLAQTNEQFF
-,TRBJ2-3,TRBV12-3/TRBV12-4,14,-,TGTGCCAGCAGTTCTCGTCGGGCCACAGATACGCAGTATTTT,CASSSRRATDTQYF
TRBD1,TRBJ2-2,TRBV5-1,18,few,TGCGCCAGCAGCTTATCTTCCGCAGGGGGCGTCAGCACCGGGGAGCTGTTTTTT,CASSLSSAGGVSTGELFF
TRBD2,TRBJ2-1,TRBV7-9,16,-,TGTGCCAGCAGCTTAGTGCGGACTAGCGGGAGCTATGAGCAGTTCTTC,CASSLVRTSGSYEQFF
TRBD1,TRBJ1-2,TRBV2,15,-,TGTGCCAGCGGAGGGCGACAGGGGGCTTACTATGGCTACACCTTC,CASGGRQGAYYGYTF
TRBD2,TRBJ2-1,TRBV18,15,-,TGTGCCAGCTCACCAGGTCTAGCGGGTATCGATGAGCAGTTCTTC,CASSPGLAGIDEQFF
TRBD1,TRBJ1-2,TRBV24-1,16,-,TGTGCCACCAGTGAACCCTGGACAGGGGGCGACTATGGCTACACCTTC,CATSEPWTGGDYGYTF
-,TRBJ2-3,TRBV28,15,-,TGTGCCAGCAGTTTATCACGGACGCCCCCCGATACGCAGTATTTT,CASSLSRTPPDTQYF
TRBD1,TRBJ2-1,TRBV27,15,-,TGTGCCAGCAGGAGGGACAGGGTAATCAACAATGAGCAGTTCTTC,CASRRDRVINNEQFF
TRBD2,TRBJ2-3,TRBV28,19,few,TGTGCCAGCAGTCCTTCGATAGCGGGGTTTTTAGCGTCCACAGATACGCAGTATTTT,CASSPSIAGFLASTDTQYF
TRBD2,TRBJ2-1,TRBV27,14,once,TGTGCCAGCAGTCCCTTACTAGCGGGTGGTGAGCAGTTCTTC,CASSPLLAGGEQFF
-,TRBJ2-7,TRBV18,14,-,TGTGCCAGCTCACCCCGACTAGAGATCTACGAGCAGTACTTC,CASSPRLEIYEQYF
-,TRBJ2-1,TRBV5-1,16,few,TGCGCCAGCAGCTTGGTTCTAGGCTTATCCTACAATGAGCAGTTCTTC,CASSLVLGLSYNEQFF
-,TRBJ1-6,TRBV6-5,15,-,TGTGCCAGCAGTTACTCTCGGTTACAGAGTTCACCCCTCCACTTT,CASSYSRLQSSPLHF
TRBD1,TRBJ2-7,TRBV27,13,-,TGTGCCAGCAGTTCCTTCCTCCCGGACAGGCCAACGTTC,CASSSFLPDRPTF
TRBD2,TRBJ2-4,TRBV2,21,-,TGTGCCAGCAGTGAACGACCAAACTACCTTGGACTAGCGGGGGTGAAGAACATTCAGTACTTC,CASSERPNYLGLAGVKNIQYF
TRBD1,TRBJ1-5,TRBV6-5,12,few,TGTGCCACCGGACAGGGCAATCAGCCCCAGCATTTT,CATGQGNQPQHF
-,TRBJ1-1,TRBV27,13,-,TGTGCCAGCACCCCTCGGGGAAACACTGAAGCTTTCTTT,CASTPRGNTEAFF
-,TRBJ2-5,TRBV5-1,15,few,TGCGCCAGCAGCACCTTCCTAAGCGTGGGAGAGACCCAGTACTTC,CASSTFLSVGETQYF
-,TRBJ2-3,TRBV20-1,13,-,TGCAGTGCCCACAACAGTGGCACAGATACGCAGTATTTT,CSAHNSGTDTQYF